Sequencing of this T cell receptor beta chain was carried out in a study of post-analysis software for immune sequencing data. Unique molecular identifiers featured in each of the TCR beta cDNA libraries. There were roughly 0.95 to 11 million T cells, and approximately 500,000 cDNA molecules came from them. TCRdb reprocessed the PCR reads with MiXCR, giving one entry per CDR3 protein. The sample lists some 700,000 distinct CDR3 sequences, around 60% occurring once. Regarding this clonotype: Its antigen is currently unknown.

Whole-study results and caveats: TRBV5-6, TRBV5-1 and TRBV20-1 belonged to a set of about five TRBV segments that were more frequent in patients than controls. Controls' normalized Chao1 diversity significantly exceeded that of multiple sclerosis patients.

The CDR3 loop spans 16 amino acids. Germline V CDR1 and CDR2: SEHNR, FQNEAQ (reference sequence). V dropped 5 bases and J dropped 8 bases, with 24 bases sitting between them. The rearrangement joins TRBV7-9 to TRBJ1-2; D is possibly TRBD1 (6 bases). The clonotype comes from a girl aged 2-15 years with multiple sclerosis. Sequencing was carried out using blood. DNA for the CDR3: TGTGCCAGCAGCGGGGGCCGGCTGGGACTTCTTTTGGGCTACACCTTC. Amino acids: CASSGGRLGLLLGYTF.